This T cell receptor (beta chain) was profiled in a study of T cell responses to AZD1222 COVID-19 vaccine. On the study more broadly: Second-dose timings of about 4 or about 12 weeks were pooled. The study, taken as a whole, reports: Increases in Spike-specific TCR breadth and depth were seen after two AZD1222 doses.

Worth noting for this clone: Its antigen is as yet unknown.

Using immunoSEQ multiplex PCR, the repertoire was profiled, and TCRdb retains in-frame clones only, with some absent. The table includes more than 100,000 clones, 89% detected once. The CDR3 is made up of 11 amino acids. Germline V gives CDR1 SQVTM, CDR2 ANQGSEA. V lost 3 bases, J lost 4 bases, and 6 bases lay in between. This clonotype was sampled from an adult in good health. The chain uses TRBV29-1 and TRBJ1-2; no reliable D call. The sample in question was peripheral blood, obtained on day 0 of AZD1222 vaccination. CDR3 bases: TGCAGCGTTGAGATAGTCTATGGCTACACCTTC. Translation: CSVEIVYGYTF.